This T cell receptor beta chain was profiled in a study of beta chain features in type 1 diabetes (dated by TCRdb to 2016 to 2019). Notes on the research overall: Mean age, gender distribution, total cell number and subset yield did not differ between patients and healthy donors. A total of 107,917,701 sorted cells were examined across all samples, and the number of cells per subset was strongly correlated with RNA yield. In the study, recently diagnosed type 1 diabetes patients and matched healthy donors were compared on the TCRB repertoires of their sorted circulating CD4+ T cell subsets. Regulatory and stem cell-like memory subsets were isolated from only 8 patients and 8 healthy donors, whereas naive and central memory subsets came from all 28 donors. What the study reported, not specific to this receptor: Patients with type 1 diabetes made fewer insertions and deleted more nucleotides at VDJ recombination sites, implying thymic rearrangement abnormalities. Naive, central memory and regulatory TCRB repertoires appeared more similar among patients than among healthy donors. Because cDNA rather than genomic DNA was sequenced, highly expressing activated cells could have been over-represented, although no difference in activation and CD3 levels was found between groups. Only small numbers of individuals were included in the HLA sub-analyses, which left unresolved whether HLA type had any influence on TCRB rearrangement. In all four CD4+ subsets, TCRB CDR3 length was moderately but significantly shorter in type 1 diabetes patients. PCR might favor shorter templates, but patient and control samples were amplified and corrected together, so any skew would affect both groups equally.

Each donor gave one peripheral blood draw, averaging roughly 120 mL, which was collected into heparinised tubes. A BD FACSAria II and a panel including CD45RO, CCR7, CD25, CD127, CD95 and CD27 were used to sort naive, central memory, regulatory and stem cell-like memory CD4+ T cells. A purity above 98% was achieved for all sorted populations. PBMCs were isolated immediately by Lymphoprep density gradient centrifugation and stained directly without culture. So that batch effects would be minimized, each experiment stained and sorted samples in pairs, pairing one healthy donor with one patient. To note about this clone: The specificity of this receptor is unknown. No base quality information exists; no much larger clone differs at one position.

The CDR3 contains 14 residues, cysteine and phenylalanine counted. The sequence is cut down to CDR3 DNA, 42 bases in frame from base 1. Trimming leaves V shorter by 6 bases and J shorter by 3 bases, with the junction holding 8 bases beyond the gene matches. The germline V gene gives CDR1 as SQVTM and CDR2 as ANQGSEA. The High Capacity cDNA Reverse Transcription Kit was used to reverse transcribe all of the isolated RNA, meaning that expressed TCRB transcripts were what got sequenced. Deep immunoSEQ sequencing was performed on naive, central memory and regulatory T cell samples, with an average of around 3.5 million total reads per sample. Sorted cells were lysed in RLT buffer, and RNA was extracted using DNase-treated RNeasy Micro or Mini kits according to cell number. To prevent cross-contamination, every cell subset was processed on its own, while patient and healthy donor samples were processed together. Using the immunoSEQ multiplex PCR, TCRB sequences were amplified from cDNA into 87-bp fragments spanning the CDR3 region. Sequencing of the amplicons was performed on the Illumina HiSeq platform. The authors' pipeline ran thus. Synthetic template baselines were used to correct PCR bias computationally, reads within Hamming distance 2 were collapsed together, and singletons that could not be merged were discarded. Reads were aligned against IMGT so that V, D and J genes, CDR3 length and insertions or deletions at six rearrangement sites could be assigned. Within each subset, clonotype counts were normalized to sorted cell number, after which true diversity and Gini coefficients were computed with the tcR R package. Repertoire sharing was quantified using the overlap coefficient calculated on TCRB nucleotide sequences. Out-of-frame TCRB sequences from naive cells were analyzed to stand in for the pre-selection repertoire. TCRdb carries this immuneACCESS record with in-frame sequences only. Its versions omit some clonotypes, under half of them owing to an unresolved V gene in the studies checked, with the rest unexplained. V, J and clone size are those of that table, while D and trimming were read from the DNA. For this sample there are fewer than 300,000 clones; roughly 20% appear just once. The ten largest clonotypes hold about 0.028% of the sample.

The chain links TRBV29-1 with TRBJ2-3, and 8 junctional nucleotides match TRBD2. This clonotype was sampled from a woman aged 40-49 years with type 1 diabetes. The sequencing input was naive CD4+ T cells from blood. The label giving this sample's cell subset or site can be read as: true naive CD4+ T cells. For the CDR3, the sequence is CSVGGAGGTDTQYF. The DNA sequence is as follows: TGCAGCGTCGGGGGGGCCGGAGGAACAGATACGCAGTATTTT.